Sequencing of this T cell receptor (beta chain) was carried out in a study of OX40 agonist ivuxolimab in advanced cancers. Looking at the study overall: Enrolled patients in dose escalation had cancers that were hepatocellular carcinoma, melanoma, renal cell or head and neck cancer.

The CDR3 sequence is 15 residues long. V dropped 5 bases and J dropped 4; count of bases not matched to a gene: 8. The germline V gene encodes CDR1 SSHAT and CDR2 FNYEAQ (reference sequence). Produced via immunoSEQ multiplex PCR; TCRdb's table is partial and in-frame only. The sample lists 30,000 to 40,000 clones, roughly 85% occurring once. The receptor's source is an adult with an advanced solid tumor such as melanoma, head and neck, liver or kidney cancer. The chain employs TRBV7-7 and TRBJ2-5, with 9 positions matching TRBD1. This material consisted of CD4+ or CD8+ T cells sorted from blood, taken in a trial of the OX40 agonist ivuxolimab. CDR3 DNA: TGTGCCAGCAGCCCCTGGGACAGGGAACGAGAGACCCAGTACTTC. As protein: CASSPWDRERETQYF.